These 20 T cell receptor beta chains originate from one sample sequenced in a study of cytomegalovirus exposure and HLA in healthy donors (dated 2017 in TCRdb). Receptors were amplified or captured by the immunoSEQ multiplex PCR assay. A mixture of 60 forward primers for TCR Vbeta segments and 13 reverse primers for TCR Jbeta segments was used in the multiplex PCR. TCRdb mirrors the immuneACCESS table, restricted to in-frame sequences. Some clones are absent from its copies; in checked studies, under half trace to an unresolved V gene, and the reason for the others is unknown. This sample comprises 90,000 to 120,000 clones, about four fifths of them detected only once. The ten most abundant clones make up approximately 2.6% of the sample. Material for sequencing was PBMCs. Source of these receptors: a man under 40 in good health and CMV-seropositive.

This clone occurred once. J is TRBJ2-3 and V is TRBV7-6; D is unclear. CDR1 is SGHVS and CDR2 is FNYEAQ in the germline V gene. The CDR3 totals 12 residues. V was clipped by 8 bases and J by 2 bases, with 8 bases between them. In DNA form, the CDR3 reads TGTGCCAGCTCGGAGACCACAGATACGCAGTATTTT. As protein: CASSETTDTQYF.

This clone was detected a few times. This chain connects TRBV2 to TRBJ2-7, with D tentatively TRBD1 (6 bases). Trimming removed 7 bases at V and 2 bases at J, with 15 bases between. This CDR3 has 14 residues. Germline V CDR1 and CDR2: SNHLY, FYNNEI. CDR3 DNA sequence: TGTGCCAGCATGGGACAAAGAGTCCCCTACGAGCAGTACTTC. Its translation: CASMGQRVPYEQYF.

This clone was detected only a few times. The chain is built from TRBV9 and TRBJ1-1; possibly TRBD1 for D (6 bases). The CDR3 has 12 amino acids. CDR1 SGDLS and CDR2 YYNGEE come from the germline V gene. Trimming shortened V by 6 bases and J by 5 bases, and 11 bases separated the two germline ends. For the CDR3, the DNA is TGTGCCAGCAACAGGGAGGGAACTGAAGCTTTCTTT. Its translation is CASNREGTEAFF.

Concerning this clone: The sample has other DNA sequences that encode this CDR3 too. V usage is TRBV11-2 and J usage is TRBJ1-2; D remains unclear. Trimming removed 1 base from V and 2 bases from J, with 11 bases in between. This CDR3 is built from 15 residues. Per the germline V gene, CDR1 is SGHAT and CDR2 is FQNNGV. The CDR3 region has the DNA TGTGCCAGCAGCTTAGCCGGTCCTTCAAACTATGGCTACACCTTC. This gives the protein CASSLAGPSNYGYTF.

Relative to its sample, this clone is medium-sized. V gene TRBV2 combines with J gene TRBJ2-7, with D unclear. Germline lookup yields CDR1 SNHLY and CDR2 FYNNEI. V shed 3 bases and J shed 0 bases, with 3 bases lying between them. The CDR3 runs to 12 residues. CDR3 in DNA: TGTGCCAGCAGTGACGGCTCCTACGAGCAGTACTTC. It yields the protein CASSDGSYEQYF.

This chain connects TRBV7-2 to TRBJ2-2; D is possibly TRBD1 (6 bases). Deletions cut 5 bases from V and 5 bases from J, with 12 bases between. There are 14 residues in the CDR3. Germline CDR1 reads SGHTA; CDR2 reads FQGNSA. The CDR3 region is CASSALQGTGELFF. The CDR3 DNA reads TGTGCCAGCAGCGCCTTACAGGGAACCGGGGAGCTGTTTTTT. The variable domain in full, completed from reference TRBV7-2 and TRBJ2-2, reads GAGVSQSPSNKVTEKGKDVELRCDPISGHTALYWYRQSLGQGLEFLIYFQGNSAPDKSGLPSDRFSAERTGGSVSTLTIQRTQQEDSAVYLCASSALQGTGELFFGEGSRLTVL.

The J gene is TRBJ1-5, the V gene TRBV2; 7 nucleotides line up with TRBD1. V gave up 1 base and J gave up 5 bases; unmatched junction bases: 2. From germline, CDR1 is SNHLY and CDR2 FYNNEI. The CDR3 loop spans 14 amino acids. As DNA, the CDR3 is TGTGCCAGCAGTGAAGGACAGGGATATCAGCCCCAGCATTTT. Translating gives CASSEGQGYQPQHF.

V gene TRBV6-5 combines with J gene TRBJ1-2; possibly TRBD1 for D (6 bases). In germline, CDR1 is MNHEY, CDR2 SVGAGI. V lost 5 bases and J 4 bases, leaving 14 bases between the germline ends. This CDR3 spans 14 amino acids. CDR3 bases: TGTGCCAGCAGTGAAGGACAGTTCCTCTATGGCTACACCTTC. It translates to CASSEGQFLYGYTF.

The chain carries TRBV9 and TRBJ1-1; a possible D gene is TRBD1 (6 bases). This CDR3 is 13 amino acids long. V was trimmed by 1 base and J by 8 bases, leaving 12 bases between them. Germline V gene data show CDR1 as SGDLS and CDR2 as YYNGEE. The CDR3: CASSVRQDAEAFF. The CDR3 coding sequence is TGTGCCAGCAGCGTAAGACAGGACGCCGAAGCTTTCTTT. Looking up the rest from reference TRBV9 and TRBJ1-1 gives the full variable domain: DSGVTQTPKHLITATGQRVTLRCSPRSGDLSVYWYQQSLDQGLQFLIQYYNGEERAKGNILERFSAQQFPDLHSELNLSSLELGDSALYFCASSVRQDAEAFFGQGTRLTVV.

This clone was counted between two and nine times. The CDR3 loop is CASSAGGTGEQYF. In DNA form, the CDR3 reads TGTGCCAGCAGCGCCGGGGGGACGGGCGAGCAGTACTTC. V usage is TRBV9 and J usage is TRBJ2-7; 7 bases match TRBD2. Germline V gene lookup returns CDR1 SGDLS and CDR2 YYNGEE. J lost 6 bases, V lost 3 bases, and 6 bases had no gene match. The CDR3 contains 13 residues. Filled out from reference TRBV9 and TRBJ2-7, the complete variable domain reads DSGVTQTPKHLITATGQRVTLRCSPRSGDLSVYWYQQSLDQGLQFLIQYYNGEERAKGNILERFSAQQFPDLHSELNLSSLELGDSALYFCASSAGGTGEQYFGPGTRLTVT.

Of note for this clone: Germline and junction disagree at one end, which may indicate a read error. This rearrangement joins TRBV4-1 to TRBJ2-4, with 8 bases aligning to TRBD2. The CDR3 totals 14 residues. The germline V gene encodes CDR1 MGHRA and CDR2 YSYEKL. The chain's CDR3 is CASSRQTGGNSQYF. CDR3 nucleotide sequence: TGCGCCAGCAGCCGCCAGACGGGGGGGAACAGTCAGTACTTC.

The chain has TRBV11-2 and TRBJ1-2; D is perhaps TRBD1 (6 bases). Per germline, CDR1 SGHAT and CDR2 FQNNGV. This CDR3 is 15 amino acids long. The germline V and J ends were trimmed by 5 bases and 7 bases, with 20 bases remaining between them. CDR3 coding DNA: TGTGCCAGCAGCCCCTACAGGGCAGGTTGGTCTGGCTACACCTTC. The encoded protein is CASSPYRAGWSGYTF. Supplemented by reference TRBV11-2 and TRBJ1-2, the full variable domain reads EAGVAQSPRYKIIEKRQSVAFWCNPISGHATLYWYQQILGQGPKLLIQFQNNGVVDDSQLPKDRFSAERLKGVDSTLKIQPAKLEDSAVYLCASSPYRAGWSGYTFGSGTRLTVV.

V gene TRBV6-1 combines with J gene TRBJ1-3; D remains ambiguous. This CDR3 comprises 16 residues. CDR1 is MNHNS, CDR2 SASEGT, per germline. V gave up 6 bases and J gave up 4 bases, with 19 bases separating them. The CDR3 loop reads CASREQWSGRGNTIYF. For the CDR3, the DNA is TGTGCCAGCAGGGAACAGTGGTCTGGGCGCGGAAACACCATATATTTT.

This sequence joins TRBV11-3 and TRBJ2-1; 13 bases map to TRBD2. Germline CDR1 reads SGHNT; CDR2 reads YENEEA. Trimming removed 5 bases from V and 6 bases from J; junction bases left unmatched: 7. This CDR3 has 16 amino acids. The CDR3 DNA is TGTGCCAGCAGCGCTTCCACTAGCGGGGGGGGCAATGAGCAGTTCTTC. Its translation is CASSASTSGGGNEQFF. Full variable domain (outside the CDR3, taken from reference TRBV11-3 and TRBJ2-1): EAGVVQSPRYKIIEKKQPVAFWCNPISGHNTLYWYLQNLGQGPELLIRYENEEAVDDSQLPKDRFSAERLKGVDSTLKIQPAELGDSAVYLCASSASTSGGGNEQFFGPGTRLTVL.

This clone was recorded once. The genes are TRBV7-9 and TRBJ2-7, with 7 bases fitting TRBD1. The CDR3 length is 16 residues. Per the germline V gene, CDR1 is SEHNR and CDR2 is FQNEAQ (reference sequence). The junction had 13 bases not matched to a gene; V was cut back by 5 bases and J by 3 bases. CDR3 nucleotide sequence: TGTGCCAGCAGCCTCCAGGCTCGGGACAGTTACTACGAGCAGTACTTC. This translates into CASSLQARDSYYEQYF. The full variable domain, in which reference TRBV7-9 and TRBJ2-7 provide the parts outside the CDR3, is DTGVSQNPRHKITKRGQNVTFRCDPISEHNRLYWYRQTLGQGPEFLTYFQNEAQLEKSRLLSDRFSAERPKGSFSTLEIQRTEQGDSAMYLCASSLQARDSYYEQYFGPGTRLTVT.

The CDR3 loop reads CASSQGSQTHNPTTNEKLFF. CDR3 sequence (DNA): TGTGCCAGCAGCCAAGGAAGTCAGACACATAACCCCACGACTAATGAAAAACTGTTTTTT. This chain joins TRBV14 and TRBJ1-4; D ambiguous. V lost 1 base to trimming and J lost 2 bases, with 23 bases between them. Germline CDR1 is SGHDN and CDR2 is FVKESK. This CDR3 is 20 amino acids long.

The sample holds a few counts of this clone. The chain combines TRBV18 with TRBJ1-1, with a weak D call TRBD1 (5 bases). The CDR3 covers 13 residues. Trimming shortened V by 0 bases and J by 10 bases, and 12 bases separated the two germline ends. Germline-derived CDR1 and CDR2 are KGHSH and LQKENI. CDR3 sequence reads: CASSPPGGAVAFF. For the CDR3, the DNA is TGTGCCAGCTCACCACCGGGAGGGGCCGTAGCTTTCTTT.

The rearrangement uses TRBV4-1 and TRBJ2-1; 8 nucleotides agree with TRBD2. V gave up 3 bases and J gave up 0 bases; unmatched junction bases: 4. Germline V gene lookup returns CDR1 MGHRA and CDR2 YSYEKL. The CDR3 extends over 16 amino acids. This chain's CDR3 is CASSHAAGGSYNEQFF. In nucleotides, the CDR3 is TGCGCCAGCAGCCATGCTGCGGGGGGCTCCTACAATGAGCAGTTCTTC.

The chain couples TRBV6-4 to TRBJ2-1, with 7 bases aligning to TRBD1. This CDR3 comprises 14 residues. The J segment lost 6 bases and the V segment lost 6 bases, leaving 8 bases of the junction unmatched. Germline V lookup: CDR1 MRHNA, CDR2 SNTAGT. The CDR3, as DNA: TGTGCCAGCAGGAAGGGGGCGGATTCCAATGAGCAGTTCTTC. The encoded protein is CASRKGADSNEQFF.

The chain employs TRBV5-5 and TRBJ1-2; 9 nucleotides align to TRBD1. V gave up 4 bases and J gave up 8 bases; unmatched junction bases: 9. The CDR3 extends over 14 amino acids. Germline CDR1 SGHKS, CDR2 YYEKEE (reference sequence). DNA for the CDR3: TGTGCCAGCAGCCTTATCGGGACAGGGCAAGGCTACACCTTC. It encodes CASSLIGTGQGYTF. Full variable domain (missing parts from reference TRBV5-5 and TRBJ1-2): DAGVTQSPTHLIKTRGQQVTLRCSPISGHKSVSWYQQVLGQGPQFIFQYYEKEERGRGNFPDRFSARQFPNYSSELNVNALLLGDSALYLCASSLIGTGQGYTFGSGTRLTVV.